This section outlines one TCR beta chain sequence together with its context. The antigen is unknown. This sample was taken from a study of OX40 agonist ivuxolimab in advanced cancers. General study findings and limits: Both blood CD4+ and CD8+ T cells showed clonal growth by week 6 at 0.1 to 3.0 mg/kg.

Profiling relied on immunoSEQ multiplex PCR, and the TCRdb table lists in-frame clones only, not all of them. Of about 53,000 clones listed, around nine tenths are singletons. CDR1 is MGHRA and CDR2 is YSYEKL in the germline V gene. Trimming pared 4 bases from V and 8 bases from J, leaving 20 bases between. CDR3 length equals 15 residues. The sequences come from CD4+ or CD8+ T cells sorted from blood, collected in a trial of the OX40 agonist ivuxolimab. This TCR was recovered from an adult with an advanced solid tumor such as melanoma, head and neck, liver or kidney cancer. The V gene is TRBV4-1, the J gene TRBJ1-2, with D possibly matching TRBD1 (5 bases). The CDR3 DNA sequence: TGCGCCAGCAGCCTATCCCAGGGTCGGTATTTGGGCTACACCTTC. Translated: CASSLSQGRYLGYTF.